This TCR beta chain was identified in a study of blood T cell repertoires in COVID-19. In the study overall: PBMCs, B-cell-depleted T cells, or T cells were the source of the cDNA or gDNA that made up the material.

The CDR3 extends over 16 amino acids. Germline V gene data show CDR1 as KGHSH and CDR2 as LQKENI. Trimming removed 4 bases from V and 4 bases from J; junction bases left unmatched: 5. The count of this clone is one. As handled by the study authors: From reference gene primer amplification, estimates of nucleated cell counts were derived. The table came from immunoSEQ multiplex PCR; TCRdb's copy has only in-frame clones and leaves some out. The V and J calls and the clone size are those of that table, but D and trimming were determined from the DNA. The sample yields around 70,000 clones, 86% seen once.

Sequencing was done on a sample of peripheral blood. The rearrangement joins TRBV18 to TRBJ2-2; 11 bases align to TRBD2. The receptor was isolated from a man under 40 with acute or convalescent COVID-19. The CDR3 bases are TGTGCCAGCTCACGCGTAGCGGGAGGGAGCACCGGGGAGCTGTTTTTT. Protein product: CASSRVAGGSTGELFF.